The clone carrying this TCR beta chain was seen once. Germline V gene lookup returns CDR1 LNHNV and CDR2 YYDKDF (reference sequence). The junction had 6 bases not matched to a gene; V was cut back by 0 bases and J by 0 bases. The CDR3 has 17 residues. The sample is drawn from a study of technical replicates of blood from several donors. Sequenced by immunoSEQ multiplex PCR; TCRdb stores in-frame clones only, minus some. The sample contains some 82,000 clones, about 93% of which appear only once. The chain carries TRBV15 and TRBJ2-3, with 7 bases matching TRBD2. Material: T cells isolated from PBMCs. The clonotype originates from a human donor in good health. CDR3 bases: TGTGCCACCAGCAGAGATCGGAGCGGGACTAGCACAGATACGCAGTATTTT. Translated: CATSRDRSGTSTDTQYF.